These 25 T cell receptor beta chains were sequenced from one sample in a study of T cell changes during pregnancy in multiple sclerosis. Here immunoSEQ multiplex PCR was the method, and the copy in TCRdb shows in-frame clones only, minus some. The data contain under 85,000 clones, 75% to 95% of them singletons. The material was CD4+ T cells from peripheral blood mononuclear cells, obtained in the third trimester of pregnancy. Receptors originate from a female donor in good health, enrolled as a control in a pregnancy study.

This sequence joins TRBV30 and TRBJ2-2; D may be TRBD1 (5 bases). This CDR3 comprises 15 residues. Germline lookup yields CDR1 GTSNPN and CDR2 SVGIG (reference sequence). V was cut by 0 bases and J by 1 base, with 9 bases left in between. Written as DNA, the CDR3 is TGTGCCTGGAGTGTCGGGCAGGGGAACACCGGGGAGCTGTTTTTT. This sequence encodes CAWSVGQGNTGELFF. The entire variable domain, with the rest obtained from reference TRBV30 and TRBJ2-2, is as follows: SQTIHQWPATLVQPVGSPLSLECTVEGTSNPNLYWYRQAAGRGLQLLFYSVGIGQISSEVPQNLSASRPQDRQFILSSKKLLLSDSGFYLCAWSVGQGNTGELFFGEGSRLTVL.

The chain uses TRBV6-5 and TRBJ2-3, with D unclear. Germline-derived CDR1 and CDR2 are MNHEY and SVGAGI. The CDR3 has 14 residues. V shed 5 bases and J shed 4 bases, with 13 bases lying between them. The CDR3: CASSTRGRADTQYF. For the CDR3, the DNA is TGTGCCAGCAGTACCCGAGGTCGCGCAGATACGCAGTATTTT.

V usage is TRBV7-8 and J usage is TRBJ1-4, with a possible D match to TRBD1 (5 bases). V dropped 1 base and J dropped 8 bases, with 17 bases sitting between them. Germline assignment: CDR1 SGHVS and CDR2 FQNEAQ. The length of the CDR3 is 16 residues. The CDR3 reads CASSLETAPNSEKLFF. The CDR3 bases are TGTGCCAGCAGCTTAGAGACAGCCCCTAATTCCGAAAAACTGTTTTTT.

The gene calls are TRBV7-9 and TRBJ2-1; no reliable D call. Trimming cost V 1 base and J 5 bases, with 12 bases left between them. CDR1 SEHNR and CDR2 FQNEAQ come from the germline V gene (reference sequence). The CDR3 covers 15 residues. The CDR3 DNA is TGTGCCAGCAGCTTAGGACTTGGGTCGCACAATGAGCAGTTCTTC. Protein sequence: CASSLGLGSHNEQFF.

The genes are TRBV19 and TRBJ1-1; 7 bases are shared with TRBD1. The CDR3 runs 15 residues. V was clipped by 3 bases and J by 4 bases; unmatched bases: 8. Germline values: CDR1 LNHDA, CDR2 SQIVND (reference sequence). The CDR3 is CASSIRGSQGTEAFF. The CDR3, as DNA: TGTGCCAGTAGTATCAGGGGGTCGCAGGGCACTGAAGCTTTCTTT.

The CDR3 region is CASSLSQGQNYGYTF. The CDR3 DNA reads TGTGCCAGCAGTTTATCACAGGGACAAAACTATGGCTACACCTTC. V and J are TRBV27 and TRBJ1-2; TRBD1 might be the D (6 bases). Trimming pared 0 bases from V and 2 bases from J, leaving 10 bases between. Germline assignment: CDR1 MNHEY and CDR2 SMNVEV (reference sequence). The CDR3 is made up of 15 amino acids.

V is TRBV5-8 and J is TRBJ2-7; unclear D gene. Per the germline V gene, CDR1 is SGHTS and CDR2 is YDEGEE. V lost 1 base, J lost 2 bases, and 7 bases lay in between. This CDR3 contains 13 residues. CDR3 in amino acids: CASSLRGTYEQYF. CDR3 in DNA: TGTGCCAGCAGCTTGCGAGGTACCTACGAGCAGTACTTC.

The chain links TRBV25-1 to TRBJ1-2, with D perhaps TRBD1 (6 bases). This CDR3 has 14 amino acids. Germline-derived CDR1 and CDR2 are MGHDK and SYGVNS. Trimming cost V 3 bases and J 6 bases, with 14 bases left between them. The CDR3 region is CASSDPRTANGYTF. In DNA form, the CDR3 reads TGTGCCAGCAGTGACCCTCGGACAGCAAATGGCTACACCTTC.

The chain has TRBV14 and TRBJ2-5; 8 bases agree with TRBD1. In germline, CDR1 is SGHDN, CDR2 FVKESK. J gave up 2 bases and V 0 bases, and 2 bases lay outside the gene matches. The CDR3 totals 15 residues. CDR3 sequence (DNA): TGTGCCAGCAGCCAAGACCGGGACAGGCAAGAGACCCAGTACTTC. Translated: CASSQDRDRQETQYF.

The CDR3, as DNA: TGTGCCAGCAGAACCGGGACACTCAGCTCTGGAAACACCATATATTTT. Translation: CASRTGTLSSGNTIYF. This chain joins TRBV2 and TRBJ1-3, with a weak D call TRBD1 (6 bases). The CDR3 runs to 16 residues. CDR1 SNHLY and CDR2 FYNNEI come from the germline V gene. V lost 6 bases, J lost 0 bases, and 15 bases lay in between.

The V gene is TRBV11-3, the J gene TRBJ2-5; TRBD1 matches 7 bases. The CDR3 contains 15 residues. Germline lookup yields CDR1 SGHNT and CDR2 YENEEA. V dropped 0 bases and J dropped 1; count of bases not matched to a gene: 2. The CDR3, as DNA: TGTGCCAGCAGCTTAGAAGGACAGGCCCAAGAGACCCAGTACTTC. Translation gives CASSLEGQAQETQYF.

The rearrangement uses TRBV11-2 and TRBJ2-3; TRBD2 agrees at 14 bases. Germline V lookup: CDR1 SGHAT, CDR2 FQNNGV. The CDR3 contains 16 residues. V was pared by 5 bases and J by 3 bases, with 4 bases of the junction left unmatched. The CDR3 sequence: CASSPGTSGGTDTQYF. In DNA form, the CDR3 reads TGTGCCAGCAGCCCCGGGACTAGCGGGGGTACAGATACGCAGTATTTT.

The rearrangement joins TRBV7-2 to TRBJ1-3; D not resolved. This CDR3 comprises 14 residues. The V and J ends lost 5 bases and 1 base respectively, with 9 bases between them. Germline loops: CDR1 SGHTA, CDR2 FQGNSA. CDR3 region: CASSPGSSGNTIYF. The CDR3 nucleotides are TGTGCCAGCAGCCCCGGGTCATCTGGAAACACCATATATTTT.

This chain joins TRBV12-5 and TRBJ1-5; D is undetermined. In germline, CDR1 is LGHNT, CDR2 FRNRAP. Deletions cut 7 bases from V and 0 bases from J, with 10 bases between. The CDR3 consists of 14 residues. The CDR3 spells CASENSYSNQPQHF. Written as DNA, the CDR3 is TGTGCTAGTGAAAATAGTTATAGCAATCAGCCCCAGCATTTT.

V and J are TRBV19 and TRBJ1-4; 7 bases line up with TRBD1. CDR1 and CDR2 (germline): LNHDA, SQIVND (reference sequence). Trimming cost V 6 bases and J 0 bases; bases outside gene matches: 1. The CDR3 length is 14 residues. The CDR3 coding sequence is TGTGCCAGTAGGACAGGGACAACTAATGAAAAACTGTTTTTT. It is translated as CASRTGTTNEKLFF.

The chain employs TRBV7-2 and TRBJ2-1; possibly TRBD2 for D (7 bases). Trimming stripped 1 base from V and 5 bases from J, with 15 bases between. CDR1 and CDR2 from the germline V gene are SGHTA and FQGNSA. The CDR3 is 16 residues long. The CDR3 nucleotides read TGTGCCAGCAGCTTAGTCTGGGGGGGGGCCCACAATGAGCAGTTCTTC. Translating gives CASSLVWGGAHNEQFF.

The chain uses TRBV9 and TRBJ1-2; tentative D call: TRBD1 (6 bases). There are 13 residues in the CDR3. The V and J ends lost 4 bases and 6 bases respectively, with 13 bases between them. The germline V gene has CDR1 SGDLS and CDR2 YYNGEE. The CDR3 DNA follows: TGTGCCAGCAGCTCCACACAGGGAGATGGCTACACCTTC. Its protein product is CASSSTQGDGYTF.

This clone was detected only once. This chain connects TRBV10-2 to TRBJ2-2; TRBD2 aligns across 12 bases. The CDR3 has 14 residues. Per the germline V gene, CDR1 is WSHSY and CDR2 is SAAADI. Trimming cost V 10 bases and J 6 bases; bases outside gene matches: 6. The CDR3 here is CATGLAGLAGELFF. The CDR3 nucleotides are TGCGCCACCGGACTAGCGGGGTTGGCCGGGGAGCTGTTTTTT.

The CDR3 nucleotides are TGCGCCAGCAGTCCCACACGAACCGGGACAGGTTCCCTTACCTCCCTCAATGAGCAGTTCTTC. Protein: CASSPTRTGTGSLTSLNEQFF. The chain couples TRBV23-1 to TRBJ2-1; 8 nucleotides align to TRBD1. TRBV23-1 is an ORF, and what it does is uncertain. This CDR3 comprises 21 residues. The junction had 26 bases not matched to a gene; V was cut back by 4 bases and J by 6 bases.

The chain uses TRBV7-2 and TRBJ2-7; 8 bases align to TRBD1. The CDR3 totals 12 residues. CDR1 is SGHTA, CDR2 FQGNSA, per germline. The J segment lost 6 bases and the V segment lost 6 bases, leaving 4 bases of the junction unmatched. The CDR3 is CASRATGGEQYF. In DNA, the CDR3 is TGTGCCAGCAGAGCAACAGGGGGCGAGCAGTACTTC.

This clone was seen a handful of times. This chain connects TRBV4-1 to TRBJ2-5; perhaps TRBD2 as D (6 bases). This CDR3 has 16 residues. Germline loops: CDR1 MGHRA, CDR2 YSYEKL. The V and J ends lost 2 bases and 1 base respectively, with 14 bases between them. The CDR3 DNA reads as TGCGCCAGCAGCCAAAATGGGGGACTGCCCCAAGAGACCCAGTACTTC. This gives the protein CASSQNGGLPQETQYF.

The chain has TRBV6-6 and TRBJ1-3, with a possible D match to TRBD1 (6 bases). The germline V gene has CDR1 MNHNY and CDR2 SVGAGI (reference sequence). This CDR3 spans 14 amino acids. Deletions cut 8 bases from V and 2 bases from J, with 13 bases between. The CDR3 loop reads CASATGIPGNTIYF. CDR3 sequence (DNA): TGTGCCAGCGCAACAGGGATACCTGGAAACACCATATATTTT.

The chain has TRBV19 and TRBJ1-1; D gene unclear. Trimming removed 1 base at V and 0 bases at J, with 12 bases between. Germline V gene lookup returns CDR1 LNHDA and CDR2 SQIVND (reference sequence). The CDR3 totals 16 residues. The CDR3 DNA is TGTGCCAGTAGTATAGTTTCCGGAGGTCTGAACACTGAAGCTTTCTTT. Protein: CASSIVSGGLNTEAFF.

The V and J genes are TRBV10-3 and TRBJ2-7, with D possibly being TRBD1 (5 bases). V lost 10 bases to trimming and J lost 0 bases, with 10 bases between them. The CDR3 length is 12 residues. Germline V gives CDR1 ENHRY, CDR2 SYGVKD. The CDR3: CATQESSYEQYF. The CDR3 bases are TGTGCCACACAGGAGAGCTCCTACGAGCAGTACTTC.

The chain combines TRBV5-1 with TRBJ1-5, with D possibly matching TRBD1 (6 bases). Germline CDR1 SGHRS, CDR2 YFSETQ. This CDR3 region has 14 residues. V lost 4 bases, J lost 6 bases, and 14 bases lay in between. The chain's CDR3 is CASSRDLQGQPQHF. The CDR3 nucleotides read TGCGCCAGCAGCCGGGACCTACAGGGTCAGCCCCAGCATTTT.